The source of this T cell receptor (beta chain) is a study of blood T cell repertoires in COVID-19 (dated by TCRdb to 2018 to 2020). As for the study more broadly: Collaborator samples came from the United States, Italy and Spain and covered acute and convalescent phases of COVID-19. Deeply sampled blood TCRbeta repertoires from subjects exposed to, actively infected with, or recovered from COVID-19 were included in the dataset. A freely available public database, intended as a resource for researchers studying the immune response to SARS-CoV-2, is where the repertoires were released. Where available, HLA class I and class II types were obtained from metadata supplied by the sample provider rather than from assay-based typing. The samples were drawn from the first 160 participants of the ongoing ImmuneRACE study and from roughly 1,300 subjects provided by 6 global collaborators. The sample metadata nearly always contained a de-identified subject ID, COVID-19 status, age in years and sex. The material from the prospective study consisted of cDNA or gDNA derived from T cells, B-cell-depleted T cells, or PBMCs.

Findings and caveats that apply to the study as a whole: The quantity of clinical and demographic metadata differed by source and by participant and was supplied without curation.

TCRbeta CDR3 regions were amplified from genomic DNA using the immunoSEQ Assay, a bias-controlled multiplex PCR. Under the source paper's analysis protocol: Within the assay, amplification of reference gene primers was used to estimate how many nucleated cells each sample contained. Sequence reads were collapsed and filtered to measure the absolute abundance of every unique TCRbeta CDR3 rearrangement. For each sample, productive Simpson clonality was calculated as the square root of Simpson's diversity index across productive rearrangements. TCRdb limited this immuneACCESS table to in-frame rearrangements with V and J called. A share of clones is missing; checked studies link under half to unresolved V genes, and the rest is unexplained. The D gene and trimming were derived from the DNA, and the V and J assignments and clone size from that table. The sample data list hundreds of thousands of clones, and around 89% of these were observed just once. Of the sample, over 0.95% is held by the ten largest clones.

V gives up 1 base and J gives up 7 bases, and the segment between their germline ends measures 8 bases. CDR1 and CDR2 are drawn from the germline V gene: SNHLY, FYNNEI. CDR3 length: 14 amino acids, cysteine to phenylalanine. The sequence is cut down to CDR3 DNA, 42 bases in frame from base 1. In regard to this clone: There is no known antigen for this receptor. Base quality data are lacking; no much larger clone is found one base away.

Participants in the prospective study were aged about 18 to 90 years, lived in approximately 26 United States geographic areas, and enrolled through a virtual design. In the prospective study, cohorts were assigned on the basis of participant-reported clinical history obtained from a screening survey and a study questionnaire. Recovered participants in ImmuneRACE Cohort 3 were defined by two consecutive negative NP/OP PCR tests, clearance by a healthcare professional, or resolution of symptoms. In the prospective study, mobile phlebotomists collected whole blood, serum and a nasopharyngeal or oropharyngeal swab from each participant. Over a roughly 2-month period, participants in the prospective study had the option of providing additional blood draws and questionnaires. Prospective study blood samples were shipped either frozen or at room temperature before DNA extraction.

The sample comprised PBMCs or T cells enriched from blood (not recorded which). The chain employs TRBV2 and TRBJ1-6; D gene: possibly TRBD1, on 6 matching bases. This TCR was sampled from a man aged 18 to 29 who had recovered from COVID-19. CDR3 sequence: CASSEGRGNSPLHF. The DNA sequence follows: TGTGCCAGCAGTGAAGGCAGGGGAAATTCACCCCTCCACTTT.